What follows describes a single T cell receptor (beta chain). Its antigen is still unknown. This record belongs to a study of T cell responses to AZD1222 COVID-19 vaccine. Whole-study results and caveats: White British donors predominated, females outnumbered males, and clonal diversity was possibly underestimated.

Assay: immunoSEQ multiplex PCR; the TCRdb copy retains only in-frame clones and omits some. The table lists about 110,000 clones, approximately 85% of them singletons, with roughly 12% in the top ten. CDR3 length: 15 residues. V was clipped by 0 bases and J by 8 bases; unmatched bases: 6. The germline gives CDR1 SGDLS, CDR2 YYNGEE. This chain joins TRBV9 and TRBJ2-1, with TRBD1 identical over 9 bases. The specimen comprised peripheral blood, sampled on day 0 of MenACWY control vaccination. This TCR came from an adult in good health. Here the CDR3 DNA reads TGTGCCAGCAGCGTAGCGGGACAGGGCGTCCATGAGCAGTTCTTC. Translating gives CASSVAGQGVHEQFF. The whole variable domain, remainder taken from reference TRBV9 and TRBJ2-1, is DSGVTQTPKHLITATGQRVTLRCSPRSGDLSVYWYQQSLDQGLQFLIQYYNGEERAKGNILERFSAQQFPDLHSELNLSSLELGDSALYFCASSVAGQGVHEQFFGPGTRLTVL.